What follows is one T cell receptor (beta chain) and its context. Its specificity is not known. This specimen belongs to a study of shared clonotypes between healthy human individuals. On the study more broadly: Each donor had three CD4 naive, three CD4 memory, two CD8 naive and one CD8 memory plate. Study results and limitations: Clonotypes not shared had lower generation probabilities than those common to all four donors. Blood alone was sampled, and tissue repertoires likely differ.

Sequencing used immunoSEQ multiplex PCR; TCRdb keeps in-frame clones, though not all of them. The sample holds roughly 2,000,000 clones; about 93% are singletons and the top ten take around 1.7%. Germline CDR1 reads MDHEN; CDR2 reads SYDVKM. V dropped 4 bases and J dropped 1 base, with 11 bases sitting between them. The CDR3 runs 15 residues. Positively selected for CCR7, the CD45RO-negative cells used as naive CD8 cells excluded terminally differentiated effector memory CD45RA+ cells. Sequences were obtained from naive CD8+ T cells from PBMCs. The chain recombines TRBV28 with TRBJ2-1; D is unclear. The sequence derives from a man aged 18 to 29 in good health. Some clones in this sample may be carry-over from other donors' samples. The CDR3 nucleotides are TGTGCCAGCAGTTCCCGTGATGGGTCCTACAATGAGCAGTTCTTC. Translating it yields CASSSRDGSYNEQFF.